These 2 T cell receptor beta chains were sequenced from one sample in a study of blood T cell repertoires in COVID-19. Data came from immunoSEQ multiplex PCR; TCRdb stores just in-frame clones and leaves some out. Found here are around 230,000 clones, 80% to 90% of them singletons; the top ten hold 3.5% to 4.5%. The sequencing input was PBMCs or T cells enriched from blood (not recorded which). Receptor source: a middle-aged woman with acute COVID-19.

The chain uses TRBV5-4 and TRBJ2-6; 8 positions match TRBD2. CDR3 size: 18 residues. Germline V gene sequence: CDR1 SGHNT, CDR2 YYREEE (reference sequence). Unmatched junction bases numbered 11, after V lost 6 bases and J lost 0 bases. CDR3 sequence reads: CASIGSGGANSGANVLTF. Written as DNA, the CDR3 is TGTGCCAGCATCGGGAGCGGGGGCGCGAACTCTGGGGCCAACGTCCTGACTTTC.

The V and J genes are TRBV5-1 and TRBJ2-3; a weak D match, TRBD2 (6 bases). Germline loops: CDR1 SGHRS, CDR2 YFSETQ. The CDR3 has 14 amino acids. V was shortened by 1 base and J by 3 bases, with 9 bases between the two germline ends. CDR3 sequence reads: CASSLIRGTDTQYF. CDR3 nucleotide sequence: TGCGCCAGCAGCTTGATCCGGGGGACAGATACGCAGTATTTT.